Listed below are T cell receptor beta chains from one sample, sequenced in a study of T cells in Graves' hyperthyroidism and ophthalmopathy. TCRdb reanalysed the multiplex PCR reads using MiXCR and keeps one entry per CDR3 protein. The sample holds about 560,000 distinct CDR3 sequences, 16% seen once. Sequencing was performed on blood. These TCRs come from a woman under 30 with Graves' hyperthyroidism. CDR3s include the opening cysteine and the closing phenylalanine or tryptophan. D genes are given only for firm matches. Clone sizes are given selectively: once, few, many, or a class where the clone is expanded.

size: -; D: -; J: TRBJ2-1; V: TRBV28; DNA: -; CDR3: CASSSSAHVRFF
size: -; D: -; J: TRBJ2-7; V: TRBV20-1; DNA: TGCAGTGCTAGAGGGGGGCCCGAGTTTGGCACCTACGAGCAGTGCTTC; CDR3: CSARGGPEFGTYEQCF
size: -; D: TRBD2; J: TRBJ2-4; V: TRBV5-5; DNA: TGTGCCAGCAGCTTGGAGTTAGCGGGAGGATTTCAAAACATTCAGTACTTC; CDR3: CASSLELAGGFQNIQYF
size: many; D: TRBD1; J: TRBJ2-3; V: TRBV7-9; DNA: TGTGCCAGCAGCCCGGTTGGACAGGGGGCCAGCGCAGATACGCAGTATTTT; CDR3: CASSPVGQGASADTQYF
size: many; D: -; J: TRBJ2-7; V: TRBV5-1; DNA: TGCGCCAGCAGCATCGGGCTTGGGGTAGGGACCTACGAGCAGTACTTC; CDR3: CASSIGLGVGTYEQYF
size: -; D: TRBD2; J: TRBJ2-3; V: TRBV10-3; DNA: TGTGTCATCAGTGACAAGCGGGAGACCTCCTCAGATACGCAGTATTTT; CDR3: CVISDKRETSSDTQYF
size: many; D: -; J: TRBJ2-7; V: TRBV3-1; DNA: TGTGCCAGCAGCCAAACAGGGATCGAGCAGTACTTC; CDR3: CASSQTGIEQYF
size: few; D: -; J: TRBJ2-7; V: TRBV11-3; DNA: TGTGCCAGCAGCTTATTGGACAGCCACGAGCAGTACTTC; CDR3: CASSLLDSHEQYF
size: -; D: -; J: TRBJ1-4; V: TRBV15; DNA: TGTGCCACCCGCGCCAGCTTTATCGCAACTAATGAAAAACTGTTTTTT; CDR3: CATRASFIATNEKLFF
size: few; D: -; J: TRBJ2-7; V: TRBV24-1; DNA: TGTGCCACCAGTGATTCGGGGGGCACCTCCTACGAGCAGTACTTC; CDR3: CATSDSGGTSYEQYF
size: -; D: TRBD2; J: TRBJ2-2; V: TRBV19; DNA: TGTGCCAGTAGTGTGGGACTAGCGGGACCCACCGGGGAGCTGTTTTTT; CDR3: CASSVGLAGPTGELFF
size: many; D: -; J: TRBJ2-5; V: TRBV2; DNA: TGTGCCAGCAGTGACAGAGATCAAGAGACCCAGTACTTC; CDR3: CASSDRDQETQYF
size: many; D: TRBD1; J: TRBJ2-7; V: TRBV6-1; DNA: TGTGCCAGCCCCGGGACAGGGGCCTCGAGCCCCTACGAGCAGTACTTC; CDR3: CASPGTGASSPYEQYF
size: many; D: TRBD1; J: TRBJ2-3; V: TRBV5-1; DNA: TGCGCCAGCAGCTTGGAAGGGGGCTCTAGCACAGATACGCAGTATTTT; CDR3: CASSLEGGSSTDTQYF
size: once; D: TRBD1; J: TRBJ1-4; V: TRBV30; DNA: TGTGCCTGGAGCGACAGGGAAACTAATGAAAAACTGTTTTTT; CDR3: CAWSDRETNEKLFF
size: many; D: TRBD1; J: TRBJ1-1; V: TRBV20-1; DNA: TGCAGTGCTATGGACAGGGCGAACACTGAAGCTTTCTTT; CDR3: CSAMDRANTEAFF
size: many; D: TRBD2; J: TRBJ2-1; V: TRBV5-1; DNA: TGCGCCAGCAGCTTGGTGGCGGGAGTTGGCGGTGAGCAGTTCTTC; CDR3: CASSLVAGVGGEQFF
size: -; D: TRBD1; J: TRBJ2-1; V: TRBV19; DNA: TGTGCCAGTAGTCATAGGACAGGGGCGGGGATTTCGGATGAGCAGTTCTTC; CDR3: CASSHRTGAGISDEQFF
size: few; D: -; J: TRBJ1-1; V: TRBV11-3; DNA: TGTGCCAGCAGCTTAGGGGGGGAGGTGAACACTGAAGCTTTCTTT; CDR3: CASSLGGEVNTEAFF
size: few; D: TRBD2; J: TRBJ2-5; V: TRBV11-2; DNA: TGTGCCAGCAGCTTAAACAATCGGCGGGGGGGCCGTCCAGACCAAGAGACCCAGTACTTC; CDR3: CASSLNNRRGGRPDQETQYF
size: many; D: -; J: TRBJ2-3; V: TRBV28; DNA: TGTGCCACGACTTTCGGGACTAGCACAGATACGCAGTATTTT; CDR3: CATTFGTSTDTQYF
size: few; D: TRBD2; J: TRBJ2-1; V: TRBV10-3; DNA: TGTGCCATCAGTGAGTTTAGCGGGCCTCCAAACAATGAGCAGTTCTTC; CDR3: CAISEFSGPPNNEQFF
size: many; D: -; J: TRBJ2-7; V: TRBV30; DNA: TGTGCCTGGAGTGTCGGGGTCGGCTACGAGCAGTACTTC; CDR3: CAWSVGVGYEQYF
size: many; D: TRBD2; J: TRBJ2-1; V: TRBV11-1; DNA: TGTGCCAGCAGCAGTAGCGGGAGGAGCTCCTACAATGAGCAGTTCTTC; CDR3: CASSSSGRSSYNEQFF
size: few; D: -; J: TRBJ2-2; V: TRBV7-6; DNA: TGTGCCAGCAGCTTAGAGCGGACACTCACCGGGGAGCTGTTTTTT; CDR3: CASSLERTLTGELFF
size: few; D: -; J: TRBJ1-2; V: TRBV6-5; DNA: TGTGCCAGCAGTTACGCAACAGGGTTGGGAGGCTACACCTTC; CDR3: CASSYATGLGGYTF
size: few; D: TRBD1; J: TRBJ1-3; V: TRBV19; DNA: TGTGCCAGTAGGAGACAGGGCTCTTCCTCTGGAAACACCATATATTTT; CDR3: CASRRQGSSSGNTIYF
size: -; D: -; J: TRBJ2-1; V: TRBV2; DNA: TGTGCCAGCATTGGACTAATTTTAGGTACCTACAATGAGCAGTTCTTC; CDR3: CASIGLILGTYNEQFF
size: -; D: -; J: TRBJ2-6; V: TRBV2; DNA: TGTGCCAGCATTGTAAGGGCCAACGTCCTGACTTTC; CDR3: CASIVRANVLTF
size: few; D: -; J: TRBJ2-5; V: TRBV20-1; DNA: TGCAGTGCTAGCCACAGTGGAGCTGGGGAGACCCAGTACTTC; CDR3: CSASHSGAGETQYF
size: -; D: -; J: TRBJ1-5; V: TRBV28; DNA: TGTGCCAGCAGTTTTACCCGGACAGCCAATCAGCCCCAGCATTTT; CDR3: CASSFTRTANQPQHF
size: -; D: -; J: TRBJ2-7; V: TRBV15; DNA: TGTGCCACCAGCAGTACAGGGAGGTCCTACGAGCAGTACTTC; CDR3: CATSSTGRSYEQYF
size: -; D: -; J: TRBJ2-3; V: TRBV5-1; DNA: TGCGCCAGCAGCCCCGTTATTTCCACAGATACGCAGTATTTT; CDR3: CASSPVISTDTQYF
size: few; D: -; J: TRBJ1-3; V: TRBV18; DNA: TGTGCCAGCTCAGAAGGGGGAAGAAGGAACACCATATATTTT; CDR3: CASSEGGRRNTIYF
size: many; D: TRBD1; J: TRBJ2-7; V: TRBV6-5; DNA: TGTGCCAGCAGTTACTGGAGGACAGGGGGCGTCGGCGAGCAGTACTTC; CDR3: CASSYWRTGGVGEQYF
size: many; D: TRBD2; J: TRBJ2-3; V: TRBV18; DNA: TGTGCCAGCTCACCACTTCTAGCGGGGAGCACAGATACGCAGTATTTT; CDR3: CASSPLLAGSTDTQYF
size: -; D: TRBD2; J: TRBJ2-2; V: TRBV7-8; DNA: TGTGCCAGCAGCTTACGACCATCTAGCGGGAGGAACACCGGGGAGCTGTTTTTT; CDR3: CASSLRPSSGRNTGELFF
size: few; D: TRBD2; J: TRBJ2-3; V: TRBV20-1; DNA: TGCAGTGCTAGAATAGCGGGTAGCACAGATACGCAGTATTTT; CDR3: CSARIAGSTDTQYF
size: few; D: TRBD1; J: TRBJ1-4; V: TRBV4-3; DNA: TGCGCCAGCAGCCACAACAGGGGGCTTGGGGAAAAACTGTTTTTT; CDR3: CASSHNRGLGEKLFF
size: -; D: -; J: TRBJ2-5; V: TRBV7-9; DNA: TGTGCCAGCAGCTCAGAAGTCGGTCTCGGGGAGACCCAGTACTTC; CDR3: CASSSEVGLGETQYF
size: few; D: -; J: TRBJ2-6; V: TRBV5-5; DNA: TGTGCCAGCAGCCGGCCCCAGGGAAGGACTGGGGCCAACGTCCTGACTTTC; CDR3: CASSRPQGRTGANVLTF
size: few; D: -; J: TRBJ2-1; V: TRBV12-3/TRBV12-4; DNA: TGTGCCAGCAGTTTGCTACGGGGGCCGAATAATGAGCAGTTCTTC; CDR3: CASSLLRGPNNEQFF
size: many; D: -; J: TRBJ2-1; V: TRBV5-1; DNA: TGCGCCAGCAGCTTGCCCACACCTTACAATGAGCAGTTCTTC; CDR3: CASSLPTPYNEQFF
size: many; D: -; J: TRBJ1-1; V: TRBV30; DNA: TGTGCCTGGAGTGCGCAGACGGAAGCTTTCTTT; CDR3: CAWSAQTEAFF
size: few; D: TRBD1; J: TRBJ1-6; V: TRBV20-1; DNA: TGCAGTGCTAGAGAGAGGACAGGGTCCGGTTCACCCCTCCACTTT; CDR3: CSARERTGSGSPLHF
size: many; D: -; J: TRBJ1-6; V: TRBV13; DNA: TGTGCCAGCAGCTTAGAACCGGGTACTTCACCCCTCCACTTT; CDR3: CASSLEPGTSPLHF
size: few; D: TRBD2; J: TRBJ2-5; V: TRBV30; DNA: TGTGCCTGGAGTCCGGGACTAGCGGGAGGGCCAGAGACCCAGTACTTC; CDR3: CAWSPGLAGGPETQYF
size: -; D: -; J: TRBJ1-2; V: TRBV6-4; DNA: TGTGCCAGCAGTGACCCATATGGCTACACCTTC; CDR3: CASSDPYGYTF
size: many; D: -; J: TRBJ2-1; V: TRBV12-3/TRBV12-4; DNA: TGTGCCAGCAGTTTAAAGGCGGGGTTAGGCTCCTACAATGAGCAGTTCTTC; CDR3: CASSLKAGLGSYNEQFF
size: few; D: -; J: TRBJ2-5; V: TRBV29-1; DNA: TGCAGCGTTGAAGATGGGGTTACAGCCCAAGAGACCCAGTACTTC; CDR3: CSVEDGVTAQETQYF
size: -; D: -; J: TRBJ1-5; V: TRBV10-3; DNA: TGTGCCATCAGTGAGCAGAAGGACAGTAGCAATCAGCCCCAGCATTTT; CDR3: CAISEQKDSSNQPQHF